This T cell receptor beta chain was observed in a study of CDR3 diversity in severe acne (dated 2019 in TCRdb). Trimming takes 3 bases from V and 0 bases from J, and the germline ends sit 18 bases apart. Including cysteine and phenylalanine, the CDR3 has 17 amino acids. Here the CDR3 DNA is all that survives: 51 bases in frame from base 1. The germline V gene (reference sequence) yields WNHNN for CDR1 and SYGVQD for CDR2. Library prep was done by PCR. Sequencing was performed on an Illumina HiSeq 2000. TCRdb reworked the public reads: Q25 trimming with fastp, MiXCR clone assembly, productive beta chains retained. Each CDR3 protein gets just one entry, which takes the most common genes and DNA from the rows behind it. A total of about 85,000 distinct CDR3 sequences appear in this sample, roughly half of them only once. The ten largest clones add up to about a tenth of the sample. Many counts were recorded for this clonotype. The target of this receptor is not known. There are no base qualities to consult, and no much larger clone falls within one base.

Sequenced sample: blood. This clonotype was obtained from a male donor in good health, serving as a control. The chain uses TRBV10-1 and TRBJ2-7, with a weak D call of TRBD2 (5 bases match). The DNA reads TGCGCCAGCAGTGATAGTTCTTCGGCGGGCTCCTCCTACGAGCAGTACTTC. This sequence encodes CASSDSSSAGSSYEQYF.